The rows below give T cell receptor beta chains drawn from one sample of a study of T-cell reconstitution after alpha-beta-depleted transplantation in children. TCRdb passed the PCR reads through MiXCR, listing each CDR3 protein once. This sample has roughly 500,000 distinct CDR3 sequences; approximately 29% occur once, and the top ten carry 2% to 3%. This material consisted of PBMCs from the stem cell graft donor, taken from the stem cell graft. These receptors all come from a human donor who donated a stem cell graft to a child with aplastic anemia. Both conserved end residues are part of each CDR3. D genes are given only for firm matches. Some rows have no size entry. The others give once, few or many, or a class for an expanded clone.

TRBJ2-1 | TRBV7-2 | NA | NA | CASSLNPLGGSNEQFF | TGTGCCAGCAGCTTAAACCCCCTAGGGGGTAGCAATGAGCAGTTCTTC
TRBJ2-7 | TRBV5-1 | TRBD1 | NA | CASSITGGGYEQYF | TGCGCCAGCAGCATAACAGGGGGCGGCTACGAGCAGTACTTC
TRBJ1-5 | TRBV6-1 | NA | NA | CASNRGGQGNQPQHF | TGTGCCAGCAACCGGGGGGGGCAGGGGAATCAGCCCCAGCATTTT
TRBJ1-1 | TRBV12-3/TRBV12-4 | TRBD1 | few | CASSFPRGQGMVATEAFF | TGTGCCAGCAGTTTCCCGCGGGGACAGGGAATGGTGGCCACTGAAGCTTTCTTT
TRBJ1-6 | TRBV7-8 | TRBD1 | few | CASSPSDRVNSPLHF | TGTGCCAGCAGCCCATCCGACAGGGTAAATTCACCCCTCCACTTT
TRBJ2-7 | TRBV28 | NA | NA | CATNRAEFHYEQYF | TGTGCCACCAACAGGGCCGAGTTTCACTACGAGCAGTACTTC
TRBJ1-4 | TRBV7-9 | TRBD1 | few | CASSLGQLNEKLFF | TGTGCCAGCAGCTTGGGACAGCTTAATGAAAAACTGTTTTTT
TRBJ1-1 | TRBV10-3 | NA | NA | CAISESQGTEAFF | TGTGCCATCAGTGAGTCACAGGGCACTGAAGCTTTCTTT
TRBJ2-7 | TRBV7-2 | TRBD2 | NA | CASSLAASGMGEQYF | TGTGCCAGCAGCTTAGCGGCTAGCGGGATGGGTGAGCAGTACTTC
TRBJ1-6 | TRBV7-2 | NA | many | CASSLASNSPLHF | TGTGCCAGCAGCTTAGCAAGTAATTCACCCCTCCACTTT
TRBJ1-1 | TRBV12-5 | TRBD1 | NA | CASGLERTGERGLGTEAFF | TGTGCTAGTGGTTTGGAACGAACAGGGGAACGAGGATTGGGGACTGAAGCTTTCTTT
TRBJ2-1 | TRBV20-1 | NA | NA | CSARGVRWNNEQFF | TGCAGTGCTAGAGGAGTTCGTTGGAACAATGAGCAGTTCTTC
TRBJ2-7 | TRBV6-2/TRBV6-3 | TRBD1 | NA | CASSYSRTGGYEQYF | TGTGCCAGCAGTTACTCCCGGACAGGTGGCTACGAGCAGTACTTC
TRBJ1-2 | TRBV9 | NA | NA | CASSRGGANYGYTF | TGTGCCAGCAGCCGTGGGGGGGCTAACTATGGCTACACCTTC
TRBJ1-1 | TRBV20-1 | NA | few | CSAETGLDTEAFF | TGCAGTGCCGAAACAGGCCTGGACACTGAAGCTTTCTTT
TRBJ2-1 | TRBV9 | NA | few | CASSRVDEQFF | TGTGCCAGCAGCCGGGTGGATGAGCAGTTCTTC
TRBJ2-3 | TRBV5-5 | TRBD2 | few | CASSWGRSGRANDTQYF | TGTGCCAGCAGCTGGGGCCGGAGCGGGAGGGCCAACGATACGCAGTATTTT
TRBJ2-1 | TRBV29-1 | TRBD2 | few | CSVEDPWTSGTGSSYNEQFF | TGCAGCGTTGAAGATCCGTGGACTAGCGGGACTGGAAGCTCCTACAATGAGCAGTTCTTC
TRBJ2-1 | TRBV19 | NA | once | CASSEPGLHNEQFF | TGTGCCAGTAGTGAACCGGGACTCCACAATGAGCAGTTCTTC
TRBJ1-4 | TRBV20-1 | NA | few | CSARDRWQQTEKLFF | TGCAGTGCTAGAGATCGGTGGCAGCAAACTGAAAAACTGTTTTTT
TRBJ2-2 | TRBV6-5 | NA | few | CASSYLQPRGGSGELFF | TGTGCCAGCAGTTACCTTCAGCCCAGGGGAGGCAGCGGGGAGCTGTTTTTT
TRBJ2-1 | TRBV20-1 | TRBD2 | NA | CSARDGPRLALKGDEQFF | TGCAGTGCTAGAGATGGGCCCCGACTAGCGCTCAAGGGGGATGAGCAGTTCTTC
TRBJ2-2 | TRBV7-3 | NA | NA | CASSLWMNTGELFF | TGTGCCAGCAGCTTATGGATGAACACCGGGGAGCTGTTTTTT
TRBJ2-2 | TRBV7-9 | NA | NA | CAGGGSIGELFF | TGTGCCGGGGGAGGTTCGATCGGGGAGCTGTTTTTT
TRBJ2-5 | TRBV20-1 | NA | NA | CSARRTGETQYF | TGCAGTGCTAGAAGGACGGGAGAGACCCAGTACTTC
TRBJ1-2 | TRBV5-1 | TRBD1 | few | CASSGTGDGYTF | TGCGCCAGCAGCGGTACAGGGGATGGCTACACCTTC
TRBJ2-6 | TRBV5-1 | NA | few | CASSPAGAQRSGANVLTF | TGCGCCAGCAGCCCGGCGGGGGCGCAACGCTCTGGGGCCAACGTCCTGACTTTC
TRBJ2-1 | TRBV4-1 | NA | few | CASSQDTGSYEQFF | TGCGCCAGCAGCCAAGACACAGGGAGCTATGAGCAGTTCTTC
TRBJ2-5 | TRBV7-2 | TRBD2 | NA | CASSSGGLAGGETQYF | TGTGCCAGCAGCTCGGGTGGGCTAGCGGGAGGAGAGACCCAGTACTTC
TRBJ2-1 | TRBV5-4 | TRBD2 | NA | CAISLRLAVRRDEQFF | TGTGCCATCAGCTTGAGACTAGCGGTTAGGCGGGATGAGCAGTTCTTC
TRBJ2-5 | TRBV19 | NA | NA | CATRPSGLLQTQYF | TGTGCCACCCGACCGTCAGGGTTGTTGCAGACCCAGTACTTC
TRBJ1-1 | TRBV6-2/TRBV6-3 | NA | few | CASRMGHAYTEAFF | TGTGCCAGCAGGATGGGCCATGCGTACACTGAAGCTTTCTTT
TRBJ1-2 | TRBV25-1 | TRBD1 | NA | CASTRQGGDYGYTF | TGTGCCAGCACCAGACAGGGAGGTGACTATGGCTACACCTTC
TRBJ2-3 | TRBV12-3/TRBV12-4 | NA | NA | CASSFPEEGTDTQYF | TGTGCCAGCAGTTTCCCCGAGGAGGGCACAGATACGCAGTATTTT
TRBJ2-5 | TRBV6-1 | TRBD1 | NA | CASGDRLGVQETQYF | TGTGCCAGTGGGGACAGGTTGGGGGTCCAAGAGACCCAGTACTTC
TRBJ1-5 | TRBV29-1 | TRBD1 | few | CSVGDRVNQPQHF | TGCAGCGTGGGGGACAGGGTCAATCAGCCCCAGCATTTT
TRBJ1-1 | TRBV27 | NA | few | CASSFGVSTEAFF | TGTGCCAGCAGTTTCGGGGTCTCCACTGAAGCTTTCTTT
TRBJ2-5 | TRBV20-1 | NA | many | CSGHQGQETQYF | TGCAGTGGTCACCAGGGACAAGAGACCCAGTACTTC
TRBJ1-2 | TRBV15 | NA | NA | CATSREGRLGYTF | TGTGCCACCAGCAGAGAGGGCCGCCTAGGCTACACCTTC
TRBJ1-4 | TRBV18 | TRBD1 | few | CASSYTGVDEKLFF | TGTGCCAGCTCCTACACAGGGGTGGATGAAAAACTGTTTTTT
TRBJ2-2 | TRBV7-3 | NA | few | CASSLSRVGELFF | TGTGCCAGCAGCTTATCTCGGGTCGGGGAGCTGTTTTTT
TRBJ1-4 | TRBV5-1 | NA | few | CASSAEAGVGEKLFF | TGCGCCAGCAGCGCCGAGGCCGGGGTTGGGGAAAAACTGTTTTTT
TRBJ1-2 | TRBV20-1 | TRBD1 | NA | CSASGRGNYGYTF | TGCAGTGCTAGTGGCAGGGGGAACTATGGCTACACCTTC
TRBJ2-1 | TRBV7-2 | TRBD2 | NA | CASSLAGGPTGSYNEQFF | TGTGCCAGCAGCTTAGCGGGAGGGCCTACTGGGTCCTACAATGAGCAGTTCTTC
TRBJ2-1 | TRBV6-5 | NA | NA | CASSYRTSQPYNEQFF | TGTGCCAGCAGTTACCGGACTTCCCAGCCGTACAATGAGCAGTTCTTC
TRBJ1-5 | TRBV27 | NA | NA | CASSWTENQPQHF | TGTGCCAGCAGCTGGACCGAGAATCAGCCCCAGCATTTT
TRBJ2-5 | TRBV5-1 | NA | NA | CASGPLGGMETQYF | TGCGCCAGCGGACCTCTAGGGGGGATGGAGACCCAGTACTTC
TRBJ2-7 | TRBV7-9 | NA | NA | CASSAGPEQYF | TGTGCCAGCAGCGCGGGACCAGAGCAGTACTTC
TRBJ1-1 | TRBV6-2/TRBV6-3 | NA | NA | CAIRDLGDGTEAFF | TGTGCCATCAGGGATTTGGGGGACGGCACTGAAGCTTTCTTT